This TCR beta chain was found in a study of blood T cells in healthy people across ages. J was trimmed by 4 bases and V by 3 bases; bases with no gene match: 15. There are 18 residues in the CDR3. Germline-derived CDR1 and CDR2 are KGHDR and SFDVKD. A sample-barcoded 5' primer and a J-beta primer mix were used in a second PCR of about 7 to 12 cycles. TCRdb re-called the 5' RACE reads with MiXCR, one entry per CDR3 protein. The table records some 1.4 million distinct CDR3 sequences, 40% to 50% of them present only once. This clonotype has a handful of counts. The rearrangement joins TRBV24-1 to TRBJ2-5; 8 nucleotides align to TRBD2. Sequencing was carried out using blood. The receptor was derived from a woman aged 18-29 years in good health. This CDR3 is CATSDIGEAGASGETQYF. CDR3 coding DNA: TGTGCCACCAGTGATATCGGGGAAGCGGGGGCCTCGGGAGAGACCCAGTACTTC.